One and the same sample provided the 27 T cell receptor beta chains below, sequenced in a study of cytomegalovirus exposure and HLA in healthy donors. Researchers ran the PCR with 60 Vbeta and 13 Jbeta primers. Sequenced by immunoSEQ multiplex PCR; TCRdb stores in-frame clones only, minus some. This repertoire shows more than 90,000 clones, over 70% found once; its top ten account for about 9.9%. Material for sequencing was PBMCs. These receptors were collected from a woman aged 45-59 years in good health and CMV-seropositive.

The rearrangement uses TRBV5-1 and TRBJ2-7; 11 bases line up with TRBD2. J gave up 7 bases and V 2 bases, and 8 bases lay outside the gene matches. CDR1 and CDR2 (germline): SGHRS, YFSETQ. The CDR3 is 15 residues long. The CDR3 DNA follows: TGCGCCAGCAGCTTATCCGGGACTAGCGGCTCGGAGCAGTACTTC. It codes for CASSLSGTSGSEQYF.

The rearrangement uses TRBV29-1 and TRBJ1-2, with TRBD1 identical over 12 bases. V was pared by 2 bases and J by 7 bases, with 5 bases of the junction left unmatched. Germline V gene data show CDR1 as SQVTM and CDR2 as ANQGSEA. This CDR3 has 14 amino acids. In nucleotides, the CDR3 is TGCAGCGTTGAAAGTGGGACAGGGGGCCCTGGCTACACCTTC. Translating gives CSVESGTGGPGYTF.

V and J are TRBV5-3 and TRBJ2-3; 8 nucleotides agree with TRBD2. TRBV5-3 is an ORF for which the function is uncertain. The J segment lost 0 bases and the V segment lost 2 bases, leaving 2 bases of the junction unmatched. This CDR3 contains 15 residues. The CDR3 DNA sequence: TGTGCCAGAAGCTTCGAGCGGGGGAGCACAGATACGCAGTATTTT. This translates into CARSFERGSTDTQYF.

The chain carries TRBV28 and TRBJ2-1; D remains unclear. V was clipped by 2 bases and J by 7 bases, with 6 bases between them. The CDR3 runs 12 residues. Germline CDR1 MDHEN, CDR2 SYDVKM. CDR3 sequence reads: CASSLLSNEQFF. CDR3 DNA sequence: TGTGCCAGCAGTTTACTTTCGAATGAGCAGTTCTTC.

The rearrangement links TRBV5-4 to TRBJ2-1; D might be TRBD1 (5 bases). The CDR3 is 15 amino acids. Germline values: CDR1 SGHNT, CDR2 YYREEE (reference sequence). Deletions cut 0 bases from V and 3 bases from J, with 10 bases between. The CDR3: CASSLGGRVYNEQFF. In DNA, the CDR3 is TGTGCCAGCAGCTTGGGGGGCCGGGTCTACAATGAGCAGTTCTTC.

The J gene is TRBJ2-7, the V gene TRBV2, with a weak D call TRBD2 (6 bases). The germline V and J ends were trimmed by 4 bases and 6 bases, with 10 bases remaining between them. The length of the CDR3 is 12 residues. The germline V gene has CDR1 SNHLY and CDR2 FYNNEI. The DNA for the CDR3 is TGTGCCAGCAGTGTAACCGGGAGCGAGCAGTACTTC. Its translation is CASSVTGSEQYF.

In its sample, this clone was seen a few times. The chain has TRBV19 and TRBJ2-7; 11 bases match TRBD1. With V trimmed by 3 bases and J by 4 bases, 5 bases remained unmatched. From germline, CDR1 is LNHDA and CDR2 SQIVND (reference sequence). CDR3 length: 15 residues. The DNA of the CDR3 is TGTGCCAGTAGTATGGGGACAGGGGGATCTTACGAGCAGTACTTC. As protein: CASSMGTGGSYEQYF.

The rearrangement joins TRBV25-1 to TRBJ2-1; 7 nucleotides match TRBD2. The V gene end was trimmed by 10 bases and the J gene end by 7 bases; junction bases not matched to a gene: 16. Germline values: CDR1 MGHDK, CDR2 SYGVNS. This CDR3 has 15 amino acids. The chain's CDR3 is CATKHLAALGNEQFF. The CDR3 DNA reads TGTGCCACCAAGCACCTAGCGGCATTGGGGAATGAGCAGTTCTTC.

This sequence joins TRBV19 and TRBJ2-5; D is uncertain. There are 14 residues in the CDR3. Trimming took 0 bases from V and 6 from J, leaving 11 bases between them. Germline CDR1 and CDR2: LNHDA and SQIVND (reference sequence). The CDR3 nucleotides read TGTGCCAGTAGTATAGATTCACGCCAGAAGACCCAGTACTTC. Translation: CASSIDSRQKTQYF.

The V gene is TRBV7-7, the J gene TRBJ2-7, with 7 bases that match TRBD1. The CDR3 covers 15 residues. Germline V gene data show CDR1 as SSHAT and CDR2 as FNYEAQ (reference sequence). The V gene end was trimmed by 5 bases and the J gene end by 2 bases; junction bases not matched to a gene: 9. CDR3 in amino acids: CASSLRTGAAYEQYF. The CDR3 DNA sequence: TGTGCCAGCAGCCTCCGGACAGGAGCAGCCTACGAGCAGTACTTC.

V and J are TRBV4-2 and TRBJ2-5, with 8 bases that match TRBD2. Germline V gives CDR1 LGHNA, CDR2 YNFKEQ. The length of the CDR3 is 15 residues. J gave up 2 bases and V 6 bases, and 8 bases lay outside the gene matches. The CDR3 DNA is TGTGCCAGCAGTCCTATAGCGGGGCTGCAAGAGACCCAGTACTTC. Protein product: CASSPIAGLQETQYF.

V is TRBV9 and J is TRBJ1-1; no clear D. The CDR3 loop spans 14 amino acids. V lost 6 bases to trimming and J lost 4 bases, with 16 bases between them. CDR1 and CDR2 (germline): SGDLS, YYNGEE. CDR3 nucleotide sequence: TGTGCCAGCACCCGGACCCTTGAGGGCACTGAAGCTTTCTTT. As protein: CASTRTLEGTEAFF.

The chain has TRBV4-1 and TRBJ2-7; 12 bases are a match to TRBD2. The CDR3 contains 15 residues. Germline trimming cut 1 base from V and 3 bases from J; bases unmatched to any gene: 1. The germline V gene encodes CDR1 MGHRA and CDR2 YSYEKL. The CDR3: CASSQGLAGDYEQYF. Written as DNA, the CDR3 is TGCGCCAGCAGCCAAGGACTAGCGGGGGACTACGAGCAGTACTTC.

V gene TRBV28 combines with J gene TRBJ1-1; a weak D match, TRBD1 (5 bases). V dropped 1 base and J dropped 3 bases, with 12 bases sitting between them. CDR1 and CDR2 (germline): MDHEN, SYDVKM. The CDR3 covers 15 residues. CDR3 sequence: CASSLSGQGYTEAFF. The DNA of the CDR3 is TGTGCCAGCAGTTTATCAGGGCAGGGTTACACTGAAGCTTTCTTT. The full variable domain, with the rest looked up from reference TRBV28 and TRBJ1-1, is DVKVTQSSRYLVKRTGEKVFLECVQDMDHENMFWYRQDPGLGLRLIYFSYDVKMKEKGDIPEGYSVSREKKERFSLILESASTNQTSMYLCASSLSGQGYTEAFFGQGTRLTVV.

The chain uses TRBV4-3 and TRBJ1-2; 7 nucleotides match TRBD1. J was trimmed by 7 bases and V by 1 base; bases with no gene match: 3. Per the germline V gene, CDR1 is LGHNA and CDR2 is YSLEER. The CDR3 is 13 residues long. CDR3 in amino acids: CASSQGQGLGYTF. The CDR3 DNA is TGCGCCAGCAGCCAAGGACAGGGACTTGGCTACACCTTC.

The CDR3 protein is CASSSTGTGGSTDTQYF. The CDR3, as DNA: TGCGCCAGCAGCTCGACCGGGACAGGGGGTAGCACAGATACGCAGTATTTT. The genes are TRBV5-1 and TRBJ2-3; 11 bases align to TRBD1. CDR1 is SGHRS and CDR2 is YFSETQ in the germline V gene. The V and J ends lost 3 bases and 0 bases, in that order; junction bases with no gene match: 6. The CDR3 has 17 residues. Filled out from reference TRBV5-1 and TRBJ2-3, the complete variable domain reads KAGVTQTPRYLIKTRGQQVTLSCSPISGHRSVSWYQQTPGQGLQFLFEYFSETQRNKGNFPGRFSGRQFSNSRSEMNVSTLELGDSALYLCASSSTGTGGSTDTQYFGPGTRLTVL.

This clone was seen only a few times. This chain connects TRBV19 to TRBJ2-7; tentatively, D is TRBD2 (5 bases). Trimming pared 1 base from V and 5 bases from J, leaving 12 bases between. Germline CDR1 and CDR2: LNHDA and SQIVND (reference sequence). CDR3 length: 14 amino acids. The CDR3 coding sequence is TGTGCCAGTAGTATAGGGGTCCCGGGGAACGAGCAGTACTTC. Its protein product is CASSIGVPGNEQYF.

V usage is TRBV10-3 and J usage is TRBJ2-5; 10 bases align to TRBD1. After removal of 2 bases from V and 3 bases from J, the junction contained 3 bases not matched to a gene. Germline-derived CDR1 and CDR2 are ENHRY and SYGVKD. There are 15 residues in the CDR3. The CDR3 loop is CAISEGQGEKETQYF. The CDR3 region has the DNA TGTGCCATCAGTGAGGGACAGGGGGAGAAAGAGACCCAGTACTTC.

The CDR3 here is CASSDRSGGRTMNTEAFF. CDR3 nucleotides: TGTGCCAGCAGTGATCGATCGGGGGGGCGGACCATGAACACTGAAGCTTTCTTT. The chain uses TRBV6-1 and TRBJ1-1; D perhaps matches TRBD1 (6 bases). CDR1 is MNHNS, CDR2 SASEGT, per germline. V was shortened by 3 bases and J by 0 bases, with 20 bases between the two germline ends. The CDR3 consists of 18 residues.

This clone was counted only a few times. The rearrangement links TRBV27 to TRBJ2-1; possible D gene TRBD2, 6 bases. V lost 5 bases and J lost 3, with 11 bases in between. The CDR3 is made up of 14 amino acids. CDR1 is MNHEY and CDR2 is SMNVEV in the germline V gene (reference sequence). The chain's CDR3 is CASSLSGIYNEQFF. The DNA of the CDR3 is TGTGCCAGCAGTCTTAGCGGAATCTACAATGAGCAGTTCTTC.

The chain has TRBV29-1 and TRBJ2-5, with 7 nucleotides matching TRBD1. The CDR3 extends over 14 amino acids. Germline V gene data show CDR1 as SQVTM and CDR2 as ANQGSEA. Losses at the gene ends were 3 bases for V and 2 bases for J; bases not matched to a gene: 6. The CDR3 nucleotides are TGCAGCGTTGAGACAGGGCATGATCAAGAGACCCAGTACTTC. Residues: CSVETGHDQETQYF.

The chain employs TRBV7-8 and TRBJ2-3; tentative D call: TRBD1 (6 bases). Germline assignment: CDR1 SGHVS and CDR2 FQNEAQ. V was trimmed by 5 bases and J by 4 bases, leaving 16 bases between them. The CDR3 runs to 15 residues. Here the CDR3 DNA reads TGTGCCAGCAGCCAGGACGCCCAGGGGCCAGATACGCAGTATTTT. Encoded protein: CASSQDAQGPDTQYF.

The CDR3, as DNA: TGTGCCAGCAGCTCGAGAGCGGGGTCCGGGGAGCTGTTTTTT. It yields the protein CASSSRAGSGELFF. This chain uses TRBV7-2 with TRBJ2-2, with TRBD2 matching over 7 bases. V lost 4 bases and J lost 6; bases outside the gene matches: 5. Germline V lookup: CDR1 SGHTA, CDR2 FQGNSA. The CDR3 extends over 14 amino acids.

The chain joins TRBV7-2 to TRBJ2-5; 10 positions match TRBD2. V shed 5 bases and J 5 bases; nucleotides not matched to a gene: 8. This CDR3 is 15 amino acids long. Germline CDR1 reads SGHTA; CDR2 reads FQGNSA. This CDR3 is CASSPERGGVETQYF. In DNA, the CDR3 is TGTGCCAGCAGCCCCGAGCGGGGGGGCGTGGAGACCCAGTACTTC.

The V call is TRBV6-5, the J call TRBJ2-7, with 11 nucleotides matching TRBD1. The CDR3 is 14 amino acids. From germline, CDR1 is MNHEY and CDR2 SVGAGI. V trimming: 7 bases; J trimming: 4 bases; junction bases outside the gene matches: 6. This CDR3 reads CASTQGTGGYEQYF. The CDR3 DNA follows: TGTGCCAGCACCCAGGGGACAGGGGGGTACGAGCAGTACTTC.

This chain uses TRBV6-1 with TRBJ1-2, with TRBD1 matching over 9 bases. The germline V gene encodes CDR1 MNHNS and CDR2 SASEGT. Trimming removed 7 bases from V and 6 bases from J; junction bases left unmatched: 6. This CDR3 region has 13 residues. The CDR3 loop is CASTDRGIHGYTF. Here the CDR3 DNA reads TGTGCCAGCACGGACAGGGGAATACATGGCTACACCTTC.

CDR3 region: CASGGQGGYTF. The CDR3 DNA reads TGCGCCAGCGGGGGACAGGGCGGCTACACCTTC. V is TRBV10-2 and J is TRBJ1-2, with TRBD1 identical over 9 bases. The CDR3 loop spans 11 amino acids. J gave up 8 bases and V 8 bases, and 3 bases lay outside the gene matches. From germline, CDR1 is WSHSY and CDR2 SAAADI.